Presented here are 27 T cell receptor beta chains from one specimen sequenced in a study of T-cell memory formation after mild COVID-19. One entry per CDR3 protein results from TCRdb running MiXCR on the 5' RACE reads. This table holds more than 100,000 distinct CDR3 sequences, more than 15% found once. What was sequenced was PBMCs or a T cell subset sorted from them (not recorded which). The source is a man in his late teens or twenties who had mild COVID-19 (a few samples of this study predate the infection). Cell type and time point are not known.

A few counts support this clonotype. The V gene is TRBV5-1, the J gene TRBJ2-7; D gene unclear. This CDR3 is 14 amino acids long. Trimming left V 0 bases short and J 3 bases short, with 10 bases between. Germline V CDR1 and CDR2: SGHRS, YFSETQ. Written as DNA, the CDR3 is TGCGCCAGCAGCTTGGGACCACCAAACTACGAGCAGTACTTC. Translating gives CASSLGPPNYEQYF. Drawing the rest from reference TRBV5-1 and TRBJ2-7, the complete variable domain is KAGVTQTPRYLIKTRGQQVTLSCSPISGHRSVSWYQQTPGQGLQFLFEYFSETQRNKGNFPGRFSGRQFSNSRSEMNVSTLELGDSALYLCASSLGPPNYEQYFGPGTRLTVT.

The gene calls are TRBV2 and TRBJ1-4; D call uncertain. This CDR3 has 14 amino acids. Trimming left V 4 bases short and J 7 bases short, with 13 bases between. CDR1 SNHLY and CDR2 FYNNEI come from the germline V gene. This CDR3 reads CASSAGSRTEKLFF. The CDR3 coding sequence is TGTGCCAGCAGTGCCGGGAGTCGGACTGAAAAACTGTTTTTT. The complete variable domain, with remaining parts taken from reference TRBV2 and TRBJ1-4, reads EPEVTQTPSHQVTQMGQEVILRCVPISNHLYFYWYRQILGQKVEFLVSFYNNEISEKSEIFDDQFSVERPDGSNFTLKIRSTKLEDSAMYFCASSAGSRTEKLFFGSGTQLSVL.

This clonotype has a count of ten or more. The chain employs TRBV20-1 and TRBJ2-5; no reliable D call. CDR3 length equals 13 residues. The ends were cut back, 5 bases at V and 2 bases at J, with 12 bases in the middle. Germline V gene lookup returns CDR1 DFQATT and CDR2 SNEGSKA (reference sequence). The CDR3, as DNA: TGCAGTGCTCTAGGACCAGATCAAGAGACCCAGTACTTC. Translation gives CSALGPDQETQYF.

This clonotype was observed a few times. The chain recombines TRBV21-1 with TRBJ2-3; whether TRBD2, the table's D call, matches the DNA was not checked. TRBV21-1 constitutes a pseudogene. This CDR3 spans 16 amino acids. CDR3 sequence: CASSNRRLVLTDTQYF. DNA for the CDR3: TGTGCCAGCAGCAATCGCCGGCTAGTGCTTACAGATACGCAGTATTTT.

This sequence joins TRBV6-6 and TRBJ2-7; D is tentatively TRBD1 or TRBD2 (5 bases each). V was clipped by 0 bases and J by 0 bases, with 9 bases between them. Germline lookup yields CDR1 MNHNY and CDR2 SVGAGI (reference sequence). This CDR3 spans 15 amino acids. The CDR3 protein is CASSYSPGSSYEQYF. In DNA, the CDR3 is TGTGCCAGCAGTTACTCGCCAGGGAGCTCCTACGAGCAGTACTTC.

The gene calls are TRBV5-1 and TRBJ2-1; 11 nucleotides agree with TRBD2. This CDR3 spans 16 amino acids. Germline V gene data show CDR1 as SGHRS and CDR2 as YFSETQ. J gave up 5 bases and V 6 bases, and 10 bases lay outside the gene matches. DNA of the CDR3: TGCGCCAGCACCAAACTTAGCGGGGGGGCGAACAATGAGCAGTTCTTC. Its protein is CASTKLSGGANNEQFF. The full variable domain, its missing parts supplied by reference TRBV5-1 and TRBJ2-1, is KAGVTQTPRYLIKTRGQQVTLSCSPISGHRSVSWYQQTPGQGLQFLFEYFSETQRNKGNFPGRFSGRQFSNSRSEMNVSTLELGDSALYLCASTKLSGGANNEQFFGPGTRLTVL.

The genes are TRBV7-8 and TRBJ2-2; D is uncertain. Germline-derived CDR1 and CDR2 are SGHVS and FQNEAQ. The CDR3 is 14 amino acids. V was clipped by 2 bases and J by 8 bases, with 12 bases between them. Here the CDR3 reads CASSLSGFRGELFF. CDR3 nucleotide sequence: TGTGCCAGCAGCTTATCCGGCTTCAGGGGGGAGCTGTTTTTT. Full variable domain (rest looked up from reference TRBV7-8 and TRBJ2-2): GAGVSQSPRYKVAKRGQDVALRCDPISGHVSLFWYQQALGQGPEFLTYFQNEAQLDKSGLPSDRFFAERPEGSVSTLKIQRTQQEDSAVYLCASSLSGFRGELFFGEGSRLTVL.

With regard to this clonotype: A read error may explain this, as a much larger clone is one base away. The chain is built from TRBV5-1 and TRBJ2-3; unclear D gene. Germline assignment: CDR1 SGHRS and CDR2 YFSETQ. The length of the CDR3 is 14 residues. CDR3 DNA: TGCGCCAGAAGCTTAGGTATTAGCACAGATACGCAGTATTTT. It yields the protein CARSLGISTDTQYF. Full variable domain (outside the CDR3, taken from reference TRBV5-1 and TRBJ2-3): KAGVTQTPRYLIKTRGQQVTLSCSPISGHRSVSWYQQTPGQGLQFLFEYFSETQRNKGNFPGRFSGRQFSNSRSEMNVSTLELGDSALYLCARSLGISTDTQYFGPGTRLTVL.

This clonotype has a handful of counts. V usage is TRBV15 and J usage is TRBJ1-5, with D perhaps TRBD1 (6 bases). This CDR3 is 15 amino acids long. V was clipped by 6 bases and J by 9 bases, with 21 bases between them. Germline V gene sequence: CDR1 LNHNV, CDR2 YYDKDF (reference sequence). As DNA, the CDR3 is TGTGCCACCAGTATGGCGAACACAGGGTTTCGGCCCCAGCATTTT. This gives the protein CATSMANTGFRPQHF.

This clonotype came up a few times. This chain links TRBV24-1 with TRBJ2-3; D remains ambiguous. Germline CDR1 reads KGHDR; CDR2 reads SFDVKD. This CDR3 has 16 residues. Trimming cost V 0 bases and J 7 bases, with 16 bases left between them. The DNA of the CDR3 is TGTGCCACCAGTGATTTGGCCTCTTCGGCGGATCATACGCAGTATTTT. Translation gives CATSDLASSADHTQYF.

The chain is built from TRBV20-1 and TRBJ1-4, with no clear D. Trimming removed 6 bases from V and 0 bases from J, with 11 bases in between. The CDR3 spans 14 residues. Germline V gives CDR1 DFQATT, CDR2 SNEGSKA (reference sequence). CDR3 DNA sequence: TGCAGTGCACAAAGGGTTGCAACTAATGAAAAACTGTTTTTT. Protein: CSAQRVATNEKLFF.

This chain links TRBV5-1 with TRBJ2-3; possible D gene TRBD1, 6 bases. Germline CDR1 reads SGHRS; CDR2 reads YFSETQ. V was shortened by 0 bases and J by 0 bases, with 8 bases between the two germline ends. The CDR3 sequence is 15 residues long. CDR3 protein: CASSLVQGSTDTQYF. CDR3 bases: TGCGCCAGCAGCTTGGTCCAGGGGAGCACAGATACGCAGTATTTT.

This CDR3 reads CASSQDYPGANVLTF. The CDR3 bases are TGCGCCAGCAGCCAAGATTACCCTGGGGCCAACGTCCTGACTTTC. The chain employs TRBV4-1 and TRBJ2-6; D call uncertain. Germline loops: CDR1 MGHRA, CDR2 YSYEKL. The CDR3 has 15 residues. Between the trimmed V and J ends, which lost 0 bases and 2 bases, there was a span of 5 bases.

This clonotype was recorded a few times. This CDR3 reads CATGTENYEQYF. CDR3 coding DNA: TGTGCCACGGGGACAGAAAACTACGAGCAGTACTTC. The rearrangement links TRBV10-3 to TRBJ2-7, with TRBD1 matching 7 bases. With V trimmed by 10 bases and J by 3 bases, 6 bases remained unmatched. The CDR3 is 12 residues long. Germline assignment: CDR1 ENHRY and CDR2 SYGVKD.

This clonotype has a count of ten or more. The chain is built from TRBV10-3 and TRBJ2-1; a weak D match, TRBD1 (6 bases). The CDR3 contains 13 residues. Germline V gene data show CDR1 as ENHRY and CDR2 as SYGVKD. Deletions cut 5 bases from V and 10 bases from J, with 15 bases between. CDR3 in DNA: TGTGCCATCAGTCGACAGGAATTCCAAGAGCAGTTCTTC. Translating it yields CAISRQEFQEQFF.

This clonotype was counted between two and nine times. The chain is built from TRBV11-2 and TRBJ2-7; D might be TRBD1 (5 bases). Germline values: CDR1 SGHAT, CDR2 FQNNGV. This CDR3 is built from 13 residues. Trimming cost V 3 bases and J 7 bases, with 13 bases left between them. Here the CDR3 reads CASSFRGSREQYF. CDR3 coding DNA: TGTGCCAGCAGCTTTAGGGGTTCGAGGGAGCAGTACTTC.

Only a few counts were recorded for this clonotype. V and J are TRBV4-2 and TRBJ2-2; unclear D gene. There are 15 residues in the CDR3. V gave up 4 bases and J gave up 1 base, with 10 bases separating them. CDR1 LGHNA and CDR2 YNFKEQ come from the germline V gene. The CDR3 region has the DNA TGTGCCAGCAGCCGAGAGACCCAGAACACCGGGGAGCTGTTTTTT. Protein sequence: CASSRETQNTGELFF.

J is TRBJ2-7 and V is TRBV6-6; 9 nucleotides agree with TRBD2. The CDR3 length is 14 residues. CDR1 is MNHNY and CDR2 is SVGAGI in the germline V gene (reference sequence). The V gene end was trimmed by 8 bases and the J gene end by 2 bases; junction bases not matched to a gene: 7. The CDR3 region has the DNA TGTGCCAGCGGTGGGACTAGCCACGCCTACGAGCAGTACGTC. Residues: CASGGTSHAYEQYV.

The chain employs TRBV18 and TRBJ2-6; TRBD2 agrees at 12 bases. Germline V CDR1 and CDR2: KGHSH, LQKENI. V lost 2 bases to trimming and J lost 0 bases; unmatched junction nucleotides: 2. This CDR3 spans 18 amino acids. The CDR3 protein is CASSPGTSGFSGANVLTF. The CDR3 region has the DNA TGTGCCAGCTCACCAGGGACTAGCGGGTTCTCTGGGGCCAACGTCCTGACTTTC. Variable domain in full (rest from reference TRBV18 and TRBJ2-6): NAGVMQNPRHLVRRRGQEARLRCSPMKGHSHVYWYRQLPEEGLKFMVYLQKENIIDESGMPKERFSAEFPKEGPSILRIQQVVRGDSAAYFCASSPGTSGFSGANVLTFGAGSRLTVL.

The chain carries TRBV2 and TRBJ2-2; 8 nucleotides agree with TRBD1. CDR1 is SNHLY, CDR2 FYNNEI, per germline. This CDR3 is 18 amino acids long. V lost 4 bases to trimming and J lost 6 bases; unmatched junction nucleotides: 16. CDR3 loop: CASSGPTVLRGLAGELFF. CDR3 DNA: TGTGCCAGCAGTGGACCGACCGTCCTCAGGGGGCTCGCCGGGGAGCTGTTTTTT.

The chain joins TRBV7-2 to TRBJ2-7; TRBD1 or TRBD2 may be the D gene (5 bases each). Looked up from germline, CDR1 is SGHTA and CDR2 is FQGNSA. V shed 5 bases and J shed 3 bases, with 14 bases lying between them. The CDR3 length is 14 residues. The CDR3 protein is CASSLTGRHYEQYF. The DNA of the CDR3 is TGTGCCAGCAGCCTTACGGGACGTCACTACGAGCAGTACTTC.

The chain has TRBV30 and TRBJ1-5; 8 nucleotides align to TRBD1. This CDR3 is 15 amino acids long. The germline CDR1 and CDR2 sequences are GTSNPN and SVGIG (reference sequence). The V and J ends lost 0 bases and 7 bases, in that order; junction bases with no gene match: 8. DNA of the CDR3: TGTGCCTGGAGTGTATCCGGACAGGGTAACCAGCCCCAGCATTTT. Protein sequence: CAWSVSGQGNQPQHF.

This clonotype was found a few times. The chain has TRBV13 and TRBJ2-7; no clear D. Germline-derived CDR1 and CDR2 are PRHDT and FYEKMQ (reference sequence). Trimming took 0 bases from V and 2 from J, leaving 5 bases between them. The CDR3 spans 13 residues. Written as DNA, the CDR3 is TGTGCCAGCAGCTTAGGTCCCCCCTACGAGCAGTACTTC. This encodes CASSLGPPYEQYF.

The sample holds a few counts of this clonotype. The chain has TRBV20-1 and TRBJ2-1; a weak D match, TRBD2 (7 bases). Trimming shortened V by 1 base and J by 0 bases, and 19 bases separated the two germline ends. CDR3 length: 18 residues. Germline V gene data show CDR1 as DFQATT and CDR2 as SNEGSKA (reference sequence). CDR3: CSARANGGPSSSYNEQFF. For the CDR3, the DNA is TGCAGTGCTAGAGCCAACGGGGGGCCGTCGAGCTCCTACAATGAGCAGTTCTTC.

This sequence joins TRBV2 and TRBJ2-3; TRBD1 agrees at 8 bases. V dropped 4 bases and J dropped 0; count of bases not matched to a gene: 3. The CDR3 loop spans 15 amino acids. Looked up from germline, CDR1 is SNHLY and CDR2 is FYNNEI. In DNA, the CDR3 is TGTGCCAGCAGTGGGCAGGGGGCAAGCACAGATACGCAGTATTTT. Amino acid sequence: CASSGQGASTDTQYF. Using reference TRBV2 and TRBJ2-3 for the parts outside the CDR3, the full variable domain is EPEVTQTPSHQVTQMGQEVILRCVPISNHLYFYWYRQILGQKVEFLVSFYNNEISEKSEIFDDQFSVERPDGSNFTLKIRSTKLEDSAMYFCASSGQGASTDTQYFGPGTRLTVL.

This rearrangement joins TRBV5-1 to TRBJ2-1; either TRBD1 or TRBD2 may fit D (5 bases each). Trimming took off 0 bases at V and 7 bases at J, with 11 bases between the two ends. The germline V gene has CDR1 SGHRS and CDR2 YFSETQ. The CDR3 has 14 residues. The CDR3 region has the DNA TGCGCCAGCAGCTTGGCCGGGGCAACTAATGAGCAGTTCTTC. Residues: CASSLAGATNEQFF.

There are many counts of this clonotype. The CDR3 DNA is TGTGCCAGCAGTTTAGACACGGGACAGAACTACGAGCAGTACTTC. This gives the protein CASSLDTGQNYEQYF. The V gene is TRBV12-3 or TRBV12-4, the J gene TRBJ2-7; 7 bases map to TRBD1. This CDR3 contains 15 residues. The V gene end was trimmed by 1 base and the J gene end by 3 bases; junction bases not matched to a gene: 6.